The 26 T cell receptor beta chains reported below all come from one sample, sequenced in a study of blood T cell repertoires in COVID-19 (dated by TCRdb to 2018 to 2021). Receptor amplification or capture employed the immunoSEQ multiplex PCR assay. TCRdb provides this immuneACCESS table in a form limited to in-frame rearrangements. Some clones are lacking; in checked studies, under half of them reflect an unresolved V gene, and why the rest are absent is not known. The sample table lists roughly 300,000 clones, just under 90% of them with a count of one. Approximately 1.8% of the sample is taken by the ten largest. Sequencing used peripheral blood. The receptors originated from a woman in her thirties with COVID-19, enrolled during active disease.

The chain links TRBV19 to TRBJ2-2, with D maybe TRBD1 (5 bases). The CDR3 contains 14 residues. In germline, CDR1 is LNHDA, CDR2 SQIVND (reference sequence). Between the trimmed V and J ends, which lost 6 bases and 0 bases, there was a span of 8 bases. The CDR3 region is CASRDNPNTGELFF. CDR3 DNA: TGTGCCAGTAGGGACAACCCGAACACCGGGGAGCTGTTTTTT. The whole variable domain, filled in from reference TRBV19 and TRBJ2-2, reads DGGITQSPKYLFRKEGQNVTLSCEQNLNHDAMYWYRQDPGQGLRLIYYSQIVNDFQKGDIAEGYSVSREKKESFPLTVTSAQKNPTAFYLCASRDNPNTGELFFGEGSRLTVL.

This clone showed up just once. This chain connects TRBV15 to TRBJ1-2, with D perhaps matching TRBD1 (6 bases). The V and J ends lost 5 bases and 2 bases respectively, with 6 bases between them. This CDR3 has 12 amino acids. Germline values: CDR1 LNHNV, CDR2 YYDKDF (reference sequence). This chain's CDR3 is CATSQGNYGYTF. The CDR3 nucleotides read TGTGCCACCAGCCAGGGGAACTATGGCTACACCTTC.

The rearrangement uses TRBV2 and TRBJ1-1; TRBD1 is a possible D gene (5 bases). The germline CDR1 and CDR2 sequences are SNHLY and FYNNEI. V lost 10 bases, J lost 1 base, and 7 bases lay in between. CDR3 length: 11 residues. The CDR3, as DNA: TGTGCCACAACAGGGAACACTGAAGCTTTCTTT. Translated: CATTGNTEAFF.

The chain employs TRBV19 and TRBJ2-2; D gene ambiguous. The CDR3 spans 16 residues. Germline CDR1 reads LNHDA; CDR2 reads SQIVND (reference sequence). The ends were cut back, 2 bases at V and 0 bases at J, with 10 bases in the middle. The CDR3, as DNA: TGTGCCAGTAGTATAACGGTACGGTCGAACACCGGGGAGCTGTTTTTT. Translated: CASSITVRSNTGELFF.

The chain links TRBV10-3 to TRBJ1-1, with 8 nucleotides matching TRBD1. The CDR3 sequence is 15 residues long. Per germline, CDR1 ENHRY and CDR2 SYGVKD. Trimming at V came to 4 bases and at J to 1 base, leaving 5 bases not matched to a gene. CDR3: CAISGARGPNTEAFF. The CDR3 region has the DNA TGTGCCATCAGTGGGGCCAGGGGGCCGAACACTGAAGCTTTCTTT.

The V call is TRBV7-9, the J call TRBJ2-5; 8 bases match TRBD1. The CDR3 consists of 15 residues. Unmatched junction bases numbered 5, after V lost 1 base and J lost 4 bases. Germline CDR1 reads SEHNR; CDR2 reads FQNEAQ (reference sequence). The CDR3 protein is CASSLEAGGRETQYF. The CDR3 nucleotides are TGTGCCAGCAGCTTAGAGGCAGGGGGCAGAGAGACCCAGTACTTC.

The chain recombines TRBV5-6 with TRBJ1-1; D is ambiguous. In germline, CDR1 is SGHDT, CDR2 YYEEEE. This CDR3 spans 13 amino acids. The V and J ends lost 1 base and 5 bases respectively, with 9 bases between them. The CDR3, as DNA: TGTGCCAGCAGCTTGTTCCTAGGAACTGAAGCTTTCTTT. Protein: CASSLFLGTEAFF.

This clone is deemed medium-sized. The CDR3 nucleotides are TGTGCCAGCACCAACGAGGGGGTTACTGAAGCTTTCTTT. Translated: CASTNEGVTEAFF. The chain couples TRBV6-5 to TRBJ1-1, with TRBD1 as a possible D gene (6 bases). The V gene lost 7 bases and the J gene lost 5 bases, with 14 bases spanning the gap. CDR3 length: 13 amino acids. In germline, CDR1 is MNHEY, CDR2 SVGAGI.

The CDR3 region is CASSFGTGEVEQYF. For the CDR3, the DNA is TGTGCCAGCAGCTTCGGGACAGGGGAAGTCGAGCAGTACTTC. V usage is TRBV11-2 and J usage is TRBJ2-7, with TRBD1 identical over 10 bases. Germline V gene data show CDR1 as SGHAT and CDR2 as FQNNGV. The CDR3 is 14 amino acids. V trimming: 3 bases; J trimming: 6 bases; junction bases outside the gene matches: 5. Based on the CDR3 plus reference TRBV11-2 and TRBJ2-7, the full variable domain is EAGVAQSPRYKIIEKRQSVAFWCNPISGHATLYWYQQILGQGPKLLIQFQNNGVVDDSQLPKDRFSAERLKGVDSTLKIQPAKLEDSAVYLCASSFGTGEVEQYFGPGTRLTVT.

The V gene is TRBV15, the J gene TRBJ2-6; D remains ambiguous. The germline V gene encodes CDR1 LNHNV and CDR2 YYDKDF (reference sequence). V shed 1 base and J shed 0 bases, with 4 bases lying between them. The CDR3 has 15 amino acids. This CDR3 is CATSRGGSGANVLTF. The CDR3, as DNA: TGTGCCACCAGCAGAGGCGGCTCTGGGGCCAACGTCCTGACTTTC.

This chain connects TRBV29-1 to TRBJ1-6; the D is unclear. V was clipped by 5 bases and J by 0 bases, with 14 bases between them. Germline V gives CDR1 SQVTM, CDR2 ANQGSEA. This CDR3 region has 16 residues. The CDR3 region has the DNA TGCAGCGTTCCGCTGGAGCAGAGCTCCTATAATTCACCCCTCCACTTT. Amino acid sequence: CSVPLEQSSYNSPLHF.

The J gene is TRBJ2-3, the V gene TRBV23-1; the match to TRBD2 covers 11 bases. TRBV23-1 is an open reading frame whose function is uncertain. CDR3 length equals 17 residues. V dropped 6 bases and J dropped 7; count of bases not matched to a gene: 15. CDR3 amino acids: CASSHPSGTSGYHTQYF. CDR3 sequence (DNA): TGCGCCAGCAGCCATCCCTCCGGGACTAGCGGATACCATACGCAGTATTTT.

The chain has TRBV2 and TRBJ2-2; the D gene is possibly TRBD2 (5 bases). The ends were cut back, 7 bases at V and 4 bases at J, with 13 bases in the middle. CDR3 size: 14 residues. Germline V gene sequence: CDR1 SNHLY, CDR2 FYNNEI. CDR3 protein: CASNIDGVTGELFF. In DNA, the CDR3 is TGTGCCAGCAACATCGACGGGGTCACCGGGGAGCTGTTTTTT.

The CDR3 reads CASSPQRGTQYF. The CDR3 DNA reads TGTGCCAGCAGCCCTCAGCGTGGGACCCAGTACTTC. The chain employs TRBV11-2 and TRBJ2-5; D call uncertain. Between the trimmed V and J ends, which lost 5 bases and 7 bases, there was a span of 11 bases. This CDR3 region has 12 residues. Germline V gives CDR1 SGHAT, CDR2 FQNNGV.

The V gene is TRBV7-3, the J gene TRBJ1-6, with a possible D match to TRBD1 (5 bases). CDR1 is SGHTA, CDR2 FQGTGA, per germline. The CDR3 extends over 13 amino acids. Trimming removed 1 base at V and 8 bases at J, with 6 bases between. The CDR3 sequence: CASSLRGDSPLHF. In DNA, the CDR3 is TGTGCCAGCAGCTTAAGGGGCGATTCACCCCTCCACTTT.

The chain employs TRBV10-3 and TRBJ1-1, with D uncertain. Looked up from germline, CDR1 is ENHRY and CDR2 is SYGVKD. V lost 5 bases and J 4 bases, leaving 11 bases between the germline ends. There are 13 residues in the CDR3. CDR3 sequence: CAISSMGGTEAFF. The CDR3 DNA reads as TGTGCCATCAGTTCCATGGGAGGCACTGAAGCTTTCTTT.

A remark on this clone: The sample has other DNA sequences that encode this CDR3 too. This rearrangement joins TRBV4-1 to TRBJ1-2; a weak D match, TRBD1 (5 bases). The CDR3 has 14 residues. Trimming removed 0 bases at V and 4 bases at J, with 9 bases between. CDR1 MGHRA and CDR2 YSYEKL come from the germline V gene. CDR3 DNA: TGCGCCAGCAGCCAAGATCGGGGGTCCTATGGCTACACCTTC. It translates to CASSQDRGSYGYTF.

The CDR3 region has the DNA TGCGCCAGCAGCTCGGGAGGGAACAGGGGTCGAACTAATGAAAAACTGTTTTTT. It is translated as CASSSGGNRGRTNEKLFF. The V call is TRBV5-1, the J call TRBJ1-4; the match to TRBD1 covers 7 bases. Germline CDR1 reads SGHRS; CDR2 reads YFSETQ. The V segment lost 3 bases and the J segment 1 base; nucleotides outside the gene matches: 12. The length of the CDR3 is 18 residues.

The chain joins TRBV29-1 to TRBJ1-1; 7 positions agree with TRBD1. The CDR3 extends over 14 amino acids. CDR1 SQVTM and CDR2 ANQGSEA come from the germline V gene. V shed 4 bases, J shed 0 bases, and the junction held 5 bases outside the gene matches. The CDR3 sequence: CSVGLGQMNTEAFF. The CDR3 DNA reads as TGCAGCGTTGGCTTGGGACAGATGAACACTGAAGCTTTCTTT.

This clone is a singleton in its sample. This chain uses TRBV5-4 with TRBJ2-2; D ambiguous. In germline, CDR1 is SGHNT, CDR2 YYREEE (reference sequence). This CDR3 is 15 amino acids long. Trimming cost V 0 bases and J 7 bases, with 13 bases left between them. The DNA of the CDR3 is TGTGCCAGCAGCTTGGACGCTAGAGAGGTCGGGGAGCTGTTTTTT. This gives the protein CASSLDAREVGELFF. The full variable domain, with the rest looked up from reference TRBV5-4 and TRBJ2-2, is ETGVTQSPTHLIKTRGQQVTLRCSSQSGHNTVSWYQQALGQGPQFIFQYYREEENGRGNFPPRFSGLQFPNYSSELNVNALELDDSALYLCASSLDAREVGELFFGEGSRLTVL.

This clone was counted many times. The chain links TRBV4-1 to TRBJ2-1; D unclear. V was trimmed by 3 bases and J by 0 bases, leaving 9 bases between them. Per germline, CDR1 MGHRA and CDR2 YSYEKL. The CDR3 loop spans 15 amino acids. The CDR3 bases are TGCGCCAGCAGCCAGAGTACGAGCTCCTACAATGAGCAGTTCTTC. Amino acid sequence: CASSQSTSSYNEQFF.

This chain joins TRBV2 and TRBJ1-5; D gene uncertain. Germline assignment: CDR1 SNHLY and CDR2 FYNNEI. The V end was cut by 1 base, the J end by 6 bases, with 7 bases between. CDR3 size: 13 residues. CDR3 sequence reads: CASSEGLTQPQHF. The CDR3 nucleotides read TGTGCCAGCAGTGAAGGACTCACTCAGCCCCAGCATTTT.

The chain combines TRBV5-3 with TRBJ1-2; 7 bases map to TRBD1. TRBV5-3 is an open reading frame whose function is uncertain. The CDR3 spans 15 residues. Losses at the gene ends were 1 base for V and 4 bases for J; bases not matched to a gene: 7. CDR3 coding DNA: TGTGCCAGAAGCTTGACTTCACAGGGGCGCTATGGCTACACCTTC. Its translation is CARSLTSQGRYGYTF.

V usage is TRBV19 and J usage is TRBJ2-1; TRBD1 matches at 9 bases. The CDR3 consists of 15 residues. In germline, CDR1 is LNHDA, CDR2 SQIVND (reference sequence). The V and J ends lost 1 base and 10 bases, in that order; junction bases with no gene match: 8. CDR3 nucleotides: TGTGCCAGTAGTATAGCGGGGGGACAGGGCAGGGAGCAGTTCTTC. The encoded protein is CASSIAGGQGREQFF.

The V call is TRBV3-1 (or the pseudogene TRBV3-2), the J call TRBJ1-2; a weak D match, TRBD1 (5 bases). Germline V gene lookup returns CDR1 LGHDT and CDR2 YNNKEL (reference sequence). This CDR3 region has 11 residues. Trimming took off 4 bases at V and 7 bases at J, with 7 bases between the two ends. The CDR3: CASSRTGGYTF. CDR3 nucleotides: TGTGCCAGCAGCCGTACAGGTGGCTACACCTTC.

In DNA form, the CDR3 reads TGTGCCAGCAGGGCCAGGGGGACGGGGAAACTGTTTTTT. Translated, it gives CASRARGTGKLFF. V and J are TRBV27 and TRBJ1-4, with 7 positions matching TRBD1. The germline gives CDR1 MNHEY, CDR2 SMNVEV (reference sequence). The CDR3 totals 13 residues. V was pared by 6 bases and J by 11 bases, with 9 bases of the junction left unmatched.